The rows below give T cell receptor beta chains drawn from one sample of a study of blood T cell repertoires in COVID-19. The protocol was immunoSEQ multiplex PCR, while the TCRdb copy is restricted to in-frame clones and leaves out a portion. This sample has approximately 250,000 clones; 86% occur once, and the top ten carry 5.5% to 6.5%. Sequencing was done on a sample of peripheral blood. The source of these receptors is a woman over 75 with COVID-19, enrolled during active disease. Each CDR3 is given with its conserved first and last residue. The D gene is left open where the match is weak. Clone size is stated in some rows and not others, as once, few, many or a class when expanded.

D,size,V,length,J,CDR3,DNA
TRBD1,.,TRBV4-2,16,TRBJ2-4,CASSTTGEYPKNIQYF,TGTGCCAGCAGCACTACAGGGGAATATCCCAAAAACATTCAGTACTTC
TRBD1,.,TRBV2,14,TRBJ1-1,CASRPRTGDTEAFF,TGTGCCAGCAGACCCAGGACAGGTGACACTGAAGCTTTCTTT
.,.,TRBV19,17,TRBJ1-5,CASSIRGRATGDQPQHF,TGTGCCAGTAGTATAAGAGGACGGGCCACCGGGGATCAGCCCCAGCATTTT
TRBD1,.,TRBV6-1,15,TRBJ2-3,CASSEGQGWTDTQYF,TGTGCCAGCAGTGAGGGACAGGGTTGGACAGATACGCAGTATTTT
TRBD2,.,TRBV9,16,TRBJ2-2,CASSLLAGGLLGELFF,TGTGCCAGCAGCCTCCTAGCGGGGGGGCTTTTAGGGGAGCTGTTTTTT
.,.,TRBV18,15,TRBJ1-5,CASSPDGAGNQPQHF,TGTGCCAGCTCACCTGATGGTGCGGGCAATCAGCCCCAGCATTTT
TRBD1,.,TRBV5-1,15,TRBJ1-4,CASSSTGTGGEKLFF,TGCGCCAGCAGCTCGACCGGGACAGGGGGCGAAAAACTGTTTTTT
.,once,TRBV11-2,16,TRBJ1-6,CASSSRSWVEGSPLHF,TGTGCCAGCAGCTCCCGGTCTTGGGTGGAGGGTTCACCCCTCCACTTT
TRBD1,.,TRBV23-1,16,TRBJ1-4,CASSCDREERNEKLFF,TGCGCCAGCAGCTGTGACAGGGAAGAGAGAAATGAAAAACTGTTTTTT
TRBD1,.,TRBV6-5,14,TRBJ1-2,CASIGQGGRNGYTF,TGTGCCAGCATTGGGCAGGGGGGTAGGAATGGCTACACCTTC
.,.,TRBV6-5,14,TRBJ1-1,CASSHRNTNTEAFF,TGTGCCAGCAGCCACAGAAATACGAACACTGAAGCTTTCTTT
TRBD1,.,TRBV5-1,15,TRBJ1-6,CASSLGTGNNSPLHF,TGCGCCAGCAGCTTGGGGACAGGGAATAATTCACCCCTCCACTTT
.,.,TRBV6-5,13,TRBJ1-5,CASRGRANQPQHF,TGTGCCAGCAGGGGCAGGGCTAATCAGCCCCAGCATTTT
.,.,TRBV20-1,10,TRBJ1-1,CRSDSGGAFF,TGCAGAAGCGACTCGGGTGGCGCTTTCTTT
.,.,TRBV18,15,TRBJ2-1,CASSPQSGPYNEQFF,TGTGCCAGCTCACCACAAAGCGGGCCCTACAATGAGCAGTTCTTC
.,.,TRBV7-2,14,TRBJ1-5,CASSWGQQNQPQHF,TGTGCCAGCAGCTGGGGACAACAGAATCAGCCCCAGCATTTT
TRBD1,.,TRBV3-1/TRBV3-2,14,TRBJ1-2,CASSLGTGDYGYTF,TGTGCCAGCAGCCTCGGGACAGGGGATTATGGCTACACCTTC
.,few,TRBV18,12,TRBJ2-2,CASSPYSGELFF,TGTGCCAGCTCACCATATTCCGGGGAGCTGTTTTTT
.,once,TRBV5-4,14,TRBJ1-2,CASSSGLDLGGYTF,TGTGCCAGCAGCTCCGGGTTGGACTTGGGCGGCTACACCTTC
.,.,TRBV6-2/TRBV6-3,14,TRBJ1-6,CASSFGRENSPLHF,TGTGCCAGCAGCTTTGGACGGGAGAATTCACCCCTCCACTTT
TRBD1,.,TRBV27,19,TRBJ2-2,CASSLYLGTGGKRTGELFF,TGTGCCAGCAGTTTATATTTGGGGACAGGGGGTAAACGCACCGGGGAGCTGTTTTTT
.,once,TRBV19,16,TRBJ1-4,CASSIAGYGTNEKLFF,TGTGCCAGTAGTATTGCCGGGTACGGCACTAATGAAAAACTGTTTTTT
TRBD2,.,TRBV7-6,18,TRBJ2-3,CASSRLGGAGSSTDTQYF,TGTGCCAGCAGCCGTCTCGGCGGAGCGGGAAGTAGCACAGATACGCAGTATTTT
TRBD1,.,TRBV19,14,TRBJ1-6,CASSMTGSNSPLHF,TGTGCCAGTAGTATGACAGGGAGTAATTCACCCCTCCACTTT
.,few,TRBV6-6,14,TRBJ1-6,CASSDSLRNSPLHF,TGTGCCAGCAGTGACAGCCTTAGGAATTCACCCCTCCACTTT
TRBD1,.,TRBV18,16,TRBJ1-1,CASSPVQGRRSTEAFF,TGTGCCAGCTCACCAGTACAGGGGAGGAGGAGCACTGAAGCTTTCTTT
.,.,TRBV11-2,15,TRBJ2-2,CASSGRLGVGGELFF,TGTGCCAGCAGCGGACGACTAGGAGTGGGCGGGGAGCTGTTTTTT
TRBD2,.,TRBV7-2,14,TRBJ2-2,CASSSSGGIGELFF,TGTGCCAGCAGCTCTAGCGGGGGGATCGGGGAGCTGTTTTTT
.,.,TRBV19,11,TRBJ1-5,CASSQTSPQHF,TGTGCCAGTAGTCAGACATCGCCCCAGCATTTT